The 32 T cell receptor beta chains reported below all come from one sample, sequenced in a study of T cells after yellow fever vaccination. Using its own MiXCR run on the 5' RACE reads, TCRdb lists one record per CDR3 protein. Of 600,000 to 750,000 distinct CDR3 sequences in the sample, 10% to 15% are singletons; the top ten hold about 15%. The sequences come from PBMCs, collected on the day of the yellow fever booster vaccination. The receptors here all came from a young man who received the YFV17D yellow fever vaccine.

The chain links TRBV6-4 to TRBJ2-3, with TRBD2 as a possible D gene (5 bases). The germline V gene encodes CDR1 MRHNA and CDR2 SNTAGT. V lost 9 bases and J 4 bases, leaving 14 bases between the germline ends. The CDR3 has 13 amino acids. The CDR3: CASSGLASDTQYF. CDR3 in DNA: TGTGCCAGTTCGGGGTTAGCTTCAGATACGCAGTATTTT.

In nucleotides, the CDR3 is TGTGCCAGCAGCCTTTCGGGACTAGCGGGGGTCCCCTACAATGAGCAGTTCTTC. Amino acid sequence: CASSLSGLAGVPYNEQFF. The chain has TRBV3-1 and TRBJ2-1, with TRBD2 matching 14 bases. Trimming cost V 4 bases and J 2 bases; bases outside gene matches: 7. CDR1 and CDR2 from the germline V gene are LGHDT and YNNKEL (reference sequence). This CDR3 is built from 18 residues.

The rearrangement joins TRBV11-3 to TRBJ2-1; no clear D. The CDR3 contains 15 residues. The ends were cut back, 0 bases at V and 0 bases at J, with 6 bases in the middle. Germline-derived CDR1 and CDR2 are SGHNT and YENEEA. The CDR3 DNA reads TGTGCCAGCAGCTTAGATGGTCTCTCCTACAATGAGCAGTTCTTC. As protein: CASSLDGLSYNEQFF.

In its sample, this clonotype was seen a few times. The chain employs TRBV7-2 and TRBJ2-3; D might be TRBD2 (6 bases). V lost 1 base, J lost 0 bases, and 11 bases lay in between. Germline lookup yields CDR1 SGHTA and CDR2 FQGNSA. The CDR3 totals 16 residues. In DNA, the CDR3 is TGTGCCAGCAGCTTAGAGATCGGGAGAAGCACAGATACGCAGTATTTT. Its protein is CASSLEIGRSTDTQYF.

The chain carries TRBV27 and TRBJ1-5, with no clear D. Germline V gene data show CDR1 as MNHEY and CDR2 as SMNVEV (reference sequence). V was cut by 5 bases and J by 1 base, with 9 bases left in between. The CDR3 totals 14 residues. CDR3 protein: CASSTKSSNQPQHF. For the CDR3, the DNA is TGTGCCAGCAGTACCAAAAGCAGCAATCAGCCCCAGCATTTT.

J is TRBJ2-7 and V is TRBV20-1; unclear D gene. The CDR3 spans 13 residues. V dropped 2 bases and J dropped 4 bases, with 12 bases sitting between them. CDR1 is DFQATT and CDR2 is SNEGSKA in the germline V gene (reference sequence). CDR3 loop: CSARKNNRYEQYF. The CDR3, as DNA: TGCAGTGCTAGAAAAAATAACCGGTACGAGCAGTACTTC.

This chain joins TRBV30 and TRBJ2-2; D is ambiguous. Per germline, CDR1 GTSNPN and CDR2 SVGIG (reference sequence). The CDR3 has 15 amino acids. The ends were cut back, 1 base at V and 0 bases at J, with 9 bases in the middle. This chain's CDR3 is CAWSEGTANTGELFF. The CDR3 DNA sequence: TGTGCCTGGAGTGAAGGAACGGCGAACACCGGGGAGCTGTTTTTT.

This chain links TRBV25-1 with TRBJ2-1; D ambiguous. This CDR3 is 13 amino acids long. Germline CDR1 is MGHDK and CDR2 is SYGVNS. Deletions cut 8 bases from V and 9 bases from J, with 17 bases between. This CDR3 reads CASHRVGGVEQFF. In nucleotides, the CDR3 is TGTGCCAGCCACCGGGTAGGTGGCGTTGAGCAGTTCTTC.

In its sample, this clonotype was seen a few times. The chain carries TRBV14 and TRBJ2-3; D ambiguous. This CDR3 is built from 13 residues. CDR1 SGHDN and CDR2 FVKESK come from the germline V gene. V dropped 1 base and J dropped 4 bases, with 6 bases sitting between them. The CDR3 sequence is CASSQVMADTQYF. The CDR3 nucleotides read TGTGCCAGCAGCCAAGTGATGGCAGATACGCAGTATTTT.

V and J are TRBV5-4 and TRBJ1-1; D call uncertain. The V gene lost 1 base and the J gene lost 1 base, with 11 bases spanning the gap. The germline V gene encodes CDR1 SGHNT and CDR2 YYREEE (reference sequence). The CDR3 is 15 residues long. CDR3 sequence (DNA): TGTGCCAGCAGCTTGAAGGTCCGGGAGAACACTGAAGCTTTCTTT. Protein product: CASSLKVRENTEAFF.

This clonotype was recorded a few times. The chain joins TRBV7-3 to TRBJ2-7, with 9 bases aligning to TRBD2. The CDR3 covers 15 residues. V lost 8 bases to trimming and J lost 1 base; unmatched junction nucleotides: 9. CDR1 and CDR2 from the germline V gene are SGHTA and FQGTGA. CDR3 loop: CASPPAGGASYEQYF. The DNA of the CDR3 is TGTGCCAGCCCTCCCGCGGGAGGGGCTTCCTACGAGCAGTACTTC.

The rearrangement links TRBV7-2 to TRBJ2-3; 8 bases align to TRBD2. In germline, CDR1 is SGHTA, CDR2 FQGNSA. The CDR3 runs 14 residues. Trimming removed 6 bases from V and 2 bases from J; junction bases left unmatched: 4. The CDR3 region is CASRVAGNTDTQYF. The CDR3 DNA reads as TGTGCCAGCAGGGTAGCGGGAAACACAGATACGCAGTATTTT.

This clonotype has just a few counts. The chain carries TRBV18 and TRBJ1-2; D gene unclear. Germline V gene sequence: CDR1 KGHSH, CDR2 LQKENI. Trimming took off 2 bases at V and 2 bases at J, with 6 bases between the two ends. The CDR3 sequence is 13 residues long. The CDR3 sequence is CASSPNRNYGYTF. CDR3 in DNA: TGTGCCAGCTCACCAAACCGAAACTATGGCTACACCTTC.

There are a few counts of this clonotype. The genes are TRBV12-3 or TRBV12-4 and TRBJ2-1, with D maybe TRBD2 (6 bases). This CDR3 has 14 residues. V dropped 5 bases and J dropped 12 bases, with 20 bases sitting between them. In DNA form, the CDR3 reads TGTGCCAGCAGTCTTGCGTCGGGGGTCTGGACGCAGTTCTTC. This translates into CASSLASGVWTQFF.

This clonotype was seen at least ten times. CDR3 DNA sequence: TGTGCCAGCAGCTTGGACTTGACAGGGAGGACTGAAGCTTTCTTT. It specifies CASSLDLTGRTEAFF. This chain connects TRBV11-2 to TRBJ1-1; TRBD1 agrees at 7 bases. The CDR3 sequence is 15 residues long. The ends lost 3 bases at V and 5 bases at J; junction bases unmatched: 9. CDR1 is SGHAT and CDR2 is FQNNGV in the germline V gene.

This clonotype was counted a few times. V gene TRBV20-1 combines with J gene TRBJ1-1; the match to TRBD1 covers 7 bases. Germline V lookup: CDR1 DFQATT, CDR2 SNEGSKA (reference sequence). V lost 6 bases to trimming and J lost 0 bases; unmatched junction nucleotides: 10. The CDR3 is made up of 15 amino acids. CDR3 residues: CSASGQPNLNTEAFF. The DNA for the CDR3 is TGCAGTGCATCGGGACAGCCGAACCTGAACACTGAAGCTTTCTTT.

There are a few counts of this clonotype. CDR3: CASSLEGTLIAFF. As DNA, the CDR3 is TGCGCCAGCAGCTTGGAGGGAACGCTGATAGCTTTCTTT. The chain employs TRBV5-1 and TRBJ1-1, with unresolved D. The CDR3 extends over 13 amino acids. CDR1 is SGHRS, CDR2 YFSETQ, per germline. V lost 0 bases and J lost 10, with 13 bases in between.

The rearrangement joins TRBV7-2 to TRBJ2-1; D may be TRBD1 (6 bases). Germline V gene data show CDR1 as SGHTA and CDR2 as FQGNSA. With 0 bases removed from V and 12 bases from J, the gap between germline ends came to 21 bases. The CDR3 spans 16 residues. The CDR3 DNA is TGTGCCAGCAGCTTAGCGCAGGATTCCGGTCTAGGGGGGCAGTTCTTC. It translates to CASSLAQDSGLGGQFF.

The chain is built from TRBV21-1 and TRBJ2-5; the D call TRBD1 from the table was never checked on the DNA. TRBV21-1 is tagged as a pseudogene. This CDR3 contains 14 residues. CDR3 DNA sequence: TGTGCCAGCAAATTCGACAGCGCCGCGGAGACCCAGTACTTC. It is translated as CASKFDSAAETQYF.

This clonotype was detected a few times. The gene calls are TRBV28 and TRBJ1-5, with no clear D. V was shortened by 2 bases and J by 6 bases, with 11 bases between the two germline ends. The CDR3 is 14 residues long. Germline V gives CDR1 MDHEN, CDR2 SYDVKM. CDR3 sequence (DNA): TGTGCCAGCAGTTTACCGGTTGTGGCTCAGCCCCAGCATTTT. The encoded protein is CASSLPVVAQPQHF.

This rearrangement joins TRBV12-3 or TRBV12-4 to TRBJ2-1, with 7 positions matching TRBD2. J gave up 1 base and V 4 bases, and 4 bases lay outside the gene matches. This CDR3 spans 15 amino acids. The CDR3 nucleotides read TGTGCCAGCAGTTCCGGGACTAAATCCTACAATGAGCAGTTCTTC. This gives the protein CASSSGTKSYNEQFF.

The table lists this clonotype with many counts. The chain carries TRBV12-3 or TRBV12-4 and TRBJ2-5; D is possibly TRBD1 or TRBD2 (5 bases each). V lost 5 bases and J 6 bases, leaving 19 bases between the germline ends. The CDR3 is 15 residues long. The CDR3 bases are TGTGCCAGCAGTCCCTCTCGAGGGGAGCGGAAGACCCAGTACTTC. Its protein is CASSPSRGERKTQYF.

Only a few counts were recorded for this clonotype. The V call is TRBV10-3, the J call TRBJ2-7; D could derive from TRBD1 or TRBD2 (5 bases each). V lost 6 bases, J lost 6 bases, and 12 bases lay in between. The CDR3 has 12 amino acids. Germline values: CDR1 ENHRY, CDR2 SYGVKD. DNA for the CDR3: TGTGCCATCAGCGTGGCTGGGGGCGAGCAGTACTTC. Residues: CAISVAGGEQYF.

Only a few counts were recorded for this clonotype. V gene TRBV14 combines with J gene TRBJ2-1; D may match TRBD1 or TRBD2 (5 bases each). Trimming took off 1 base at V and 2 bases at J, with 12 bases between the two ends. This CDR3 spans 16 amino acids. Germline V gene lookup returns CDR1 SGHDN and CDR2 FVKESK. CDR3 residues: CASSQVGLAPYNEQFF. The CDR3, as DNA: TGTGCCAGCAGCCAAGTGGGGCTAGCCCCCTACAATGAGCAGTTCTTC. The variable domain in full, with the rest retrieved from reference TRBV14 and TRBJ2-1, is EAGVTQFPSHSVIEKGQTVTLRCDPISGHDNLYWYRRVMGKEIKFLLHFVKESKQDESGMPNNRFLAERTGGTYSTLKVQPAELEDSGVYFCASSQVGLAPYNEQFFGPGTRLTVL.

This clonotype was seen more than once but under ten times. The rearrangement uses TRBV7-2 and TRBJ2-1; D unresolved. The V end lost 5 bases, the J end lost 7 bases, and 15 bases lay between the germline ends. Per the germline V gene, CDR1 is SGHTA and CDR2 is FQGNSA. The CDR3 length is 14 residues. CDR3 bases: TGTGCCAGCAGCCTCCGGGTCCTTTCAAATGAGCAGTTCTTC. Protein: CASSLRVLSNEQFF.

This chain uses TRBV20-1 with TRBJ1-1; unclear D gene. From germline, CDR1 is DFQATT and CDR2 SNEGSKA (reference sequence). Trimming took 0 bases from V and 1 from J, leaving 9 bases between them. The CDR3 runs to 14 residues. CDR3 amino acids: CSARDTQSNTEAFF. CDR3 DNA: TGCAGTGCTAGAGATACCCAGTCGAACACTGAAGCTTTCTTT.

This clonotype has just a few counts. The chain couples TRBV3-1 to TRBJ1-2; D not certain. With 1 base removed from V and 7 bases from J, the gap between germline ends came to 10 bases. This CDR3 is built from 13 residues. Germline CDR1 is LGHDT and CDR2 is YNNKEL (reference sequence). CDR3 nucleotide sequence: TGTGCCAGCAGCCAAGCGGGGTGGTCTGGCTACACCTTC. Translating gives CASSQAGWSGYTF.

This clonotype turned up a few times. V gene TRBV19 combines with J gene TRBJ2-2; TRBD1 might be the D (7 bases). V gave up 9 bases and J gave up 8 bases, with 16 bases separating them. From germline, CDR1 is LNHDA and CDR2 SQIVND (reference sequence). The CDR3 loop spans 13 amino acids. CDR3 sequence reads: CASRGDLEGELFF. CDR3 sequence (DNA): TGTGCCAGCAGGGGGGACTTAGAGGGGGAGCTGTTTTTT.

This clonotype was seen only a few times. The chain recombines TRBV28 with TRBJ2-1, with D perhaps matching TRBD2 (5 bases). This CDR3 is 14 amino acids long. Germline V gene sequence: CDR1 MDHEN, CDR2 SYDVKM. Trimming shortened V by 2 bases and J by 3 bases, and 8 bases separated the two germline ends. This CDR3 is CASSLGGNYNEQFF. CDR3 DNA: TGTGCCAGCAGTTTAGGAGGCAACTACAATGAGCAGTTCTTC.

V usage is TRBV7-2 and J usage is TRBJ2-5; TRBD2 aligns across 8 bases. J gave up 6 bases and V 5 bases, and 11 bases lay outside the gene matches. This CDR3 has 15 amino acids. Germline V gives CDR1 SGHTA, CDR2 FQGNSA. The CDR3 reads CASSQRLSGSKTQYF. CDR3 sequence (DNA): TGTGCCAGCAGCCAACGACTCAGCGGGAGCAAGACCCAGTACTTC.

The chain uses TRBV7-2 and TRBJ2-2; 7 bases fit TRBD1. The CDR3 has 15 residues. V shed 5 bases and J 5 bases; nucleotides not matched to a gene: 8. The germline V gene encodes CDR1 SGHTA and CDR2 FQGNSA. The DNA for the CDR3 is TGTGCCAGCAGCCACCGGGACAGATATACCGGGGAGCTGTTTTTT. Its protein is CASSHRDRYTGELFF.

The chain has TRBV5-1 and TRBJ2-5; D is ambiguous. V was clipped by 2 bases and J by 2 bases, with 7 bases between them. The CDR3 loop spans 13 amino acids. Looked up from germline, CDR1 is SGHRS and CDR2 is YFSETQ. CDR3 bases: TGCGCCAGCAGCTTTAAGAGTCAAGAGACCCAGTACTTC. Its translation: CASSFKSQETQYF. Based on the CDR3 plus reference TRBV5-1 and TRBJ2-5, the full variable domain is KAGVTQTPRYLIKTRGQQVTLSCSPISGHRSVSWYQQTPGQGLQFLFEYFSETQRNKGNFPGRFSGRQFSNSRSEMNVSTLELGDSALYLCASSFKSQETQYFGPGTRLLVL.